Below are 12 T cell receptor beta chains sequenced from a single sample in a study of T cell responses to AZD1222 COVID-19 vaccine. Sequenced by immunoSEQ multiplex PCR; TCRdb stores in-frame clones only, minus some. The sample has 70,000 or so clones; about 87% are singletons. Sequenced here: peripheral blood, sampled on day 0 of AZD1222 vaccination. The receptors here all came from an adult in good health.

The rearrangement joins TRBV27 to TRBJ1-1; D gene unclear. CDR1 and CDR2 from the germline V gene are MNHEY and SMNVEV (reference sequence). The CDR3 consists of 13 residues. The V end lost 8 bases, the J end lost 2 bases, and 12 bases lay between the germline ends. The chain's CDR3 is CASHTQINTEAFF. For the CDR3, the DNA is TGTGCCAGCCACACTCAAATAAACACTGAAGCTTTCTTT.

The CDR3 sequence is CASSFPRREGFRGYNQPQHF. The CDR3 coding sequence is TGTGCCAGCAGTTTCCCACGGCGTGAGGGTTTCCGGGGGTACAATCAGCCCCAGCATTTT. The chain has TRBV28 and TRBJ1-5, with TRBD1 as a possible D gene (5 bases). CDR1 MDHEN and CDR2 SYDVKM come from the germline V gene. The V end was cut by 3 bases, the J end by 3 bases, with 27 bases between. This CDR3 comprises 20 residues. The whole variable domain, filled in from reference TRBV28 and TRBJ1-5, reads DVKVTQSSRYLVKRTGEKVFLECVQDMDHENMFWYRQDPGLGLRLIYFSYDVKMKEKGDIPEGYSVSREKKERFSLILESASTNQTSMYLCASSFPRREGFRGYNQPQHFGDGTRLSIL.

The V call is TRBV12-1, the J call TRBJ2-7; the D call of TRBD2 is as the table states it, not checked on the DNA. TRBV12-1 is an annotated pseudogene. The CDR3 is made up of 17 amino acids. This CDR3 reads CASGRKRTGTSGYEQYF. CDR3 DNA sequence: TGTGCCAGCGGAAGAAAGAGAACCGGGACTAGCGGCTACGAGCAGTACTTC.

V usage is TRBV6-5 and J usage is TRBJ1-1, with 8 nucleotides matching TRBD1. Germline CDR1 is MNHEY and CDR2 is SVGAGI. V lost 0 bases and J lost 4; bases outside the gene matches: 7. The CDR3 runs 16 residues. CDR3 in amino acids: CASSYSTTGDFTEAFF. As DNA, the CDR3 is TGTGCCAGCAGTTACTCTACGACAGGGGATTTCACTGAAGCTTTCTTT.

J is TRBJ2-7 and V is TRBV7-9; D call uncertain. The CDR3 has 13 residues. V lost 2 bases and J 3 bases, leaving 8 bases between the germline ends. Germline-derived CDR1 and CDR2 are SEHNR and FQNEAQ (reference sequence). CDR3 in amino acids: CASSLLWGYEQYF. Here the CDR3 DNA reads TGTGCCAGCAGCTTATTATGGGGCTACGAGCAGTACTTC. The whole variable domain, filled in from reference TRBV7-9 and TRBJ2-7, reads DTGVSQNPRHKITKRGQNVTFRCDPISEHNRLYWYRQTLGQGPEFLTYFQNEAQLEKSRLLSDRFSAERPKGSFSTLEIQRTEQGDSAMYLCASSLLWGYEQYFGPGTRLTVT.

This clone was observed a few times. The V gene is TRBV19, the J gene TRBJ1-2, with TRBD1 as a possible D gene (5 bases). Germline values: CDR1 LNHDA, CDR2 SQIVND (reference sequence). Trimming shortened V by 9 bases and J by 2 bases, and 13 bases separated the two germline ends. The CDR3 covers 13 residues. Here the CDR3 DNA reads TGTGCCAGCGAGAGAACAGGAAACTATGGCTACACCTTC. This encodes CASERTGNYGYTF.

V and J are TRBV27 and TRBJ1-2; TRBD1 is a possible D gene (6 bases). CDR1 is MNHEY and CDR2 is SMNVEV in the germline V gene (reference sequence). The V end lost 11 bases, the J end lost 8 bases, and 24 bases lay between the germline ends. The CDR3 runs to 14 residues. CDR3 nucleotide sequence: TGTGCCCGCTCCGGACAGCCCCATCGTAGGGGCTACACCTTC. Its translation: CARSGQPHRRGYTF.

Of note for this clone: Germline and junction disagree at one end, which may indicate a read error. The CDR3 sequence is CASSVDRGRLSGANVLTF. The CDR3 coding sequence is TGTGCCAGTAGTGTAGACAGGGGGCGCCTTTCTGGGGCCAACGTCCTGACTTTC. V is TRBV19 and J is TRBJ2-6; TRBD1 matches 10 bases. Germline lookup yields CDR1 LNHDA and CDR2 SQIVND (reference sequence). This CDR3 contains 18 residues.

The CDR3 sequence is CASSMEGNSPLHF. CDR3 nucleotides: TGTGCCAGCAGCATGGAGGGAAATTCACCCCTCCACTTT. V usage is TRBV7-3 and J usage is TRBJ1-6; D unresolved. CDR1 is SGHTA and CDR2 is FQGTGA in the germline V gene. The CDR3 has 13 residues. V lost 5 bases to trimming and J lost 7 bases, with 9 bases between them.

The V gene is TRBV2, the J gene TRBJ2-7; D unclear. This CDR3 has 9 residues. Trimming stripped 3 bases from V and 6 bases from J, with 0 bases between. Germline V gives CDR1 SNHLY, CDR2 FYNNEI. This CDR3 is CASSDEQYF. Written as DNA, the CDR3 is TGTGCCAGCAGTGACGAGCAGTACTTC.

V and J are TRBV20-1 and TRBJ1-1; unclear D gene. Trimming removed 3 bases at V and 5 bases at J, with 16 bases between. Germline-derived CDR1 and CDR2 are DFQATT and SNEGSKA (reference sequence). The CDR3 is 14 residues long. The CDR3 region is CSASRRDGITEAFF. DNA of the CDR3: TGCAGTGCTAGTCGGCGGGATGGGATAACTGAAGCTTTCTTT.

V usage is TRBV6-1 and J usage is TRBJ1-3; D not certain. V lost 2 bases to trimming and J lost 0 bases, with 2 bases between them. The CDR3 is 13 amino acids. Looked up from germline, CDR1 is MNHNS and CDR2 is SASEGT. The CDR3 spells CASSEFSGNTIYF. The CDR3 coding sequence is TGTGCCAGCAGTGAATTCTCTGGAAACACCATATATTTT.